This TCR beta chain was recovered during a study of prognosis after radiotherapy for stage I lung cancer. Study-level background: The patients included over twelve who had newly diagnosed primary stage I lung tumors, along with roughly 5 others who had oligometastatic NSCLC after their primary tumor had been surgically resected.

The ends were cut back, 3 bases at V and 6 bases at J, with 6 bases in the middle. The CDR3 covers 11 residues. TCR beta CDR3 was amplified from genomic DNA by two-round multiplex PCR. Primers (each specific to one TRBV or TRBJ gene) were used in first-round PCR. A single record per CDR3 protein comes from TCRdb applying MiXCR to the multiplex PCR reads. The sample records about 17,000 distinct CDR3 sequences, over 15% being singletons. Source: PBMCs, taken before or after stereotactic body radiation therapy (not recorded which). The source of this sequence is a donor of 50 years or more with non-small cell lung cancer. The chain uses TRBV12-3 or TRBV12-4 and TRBJ2-7; D is uncertain. CDR3 loop: CASSLAGEQYF. In DNA, the CDR3 is TGTGCCAGCAGTTTGGCCGGCGAGCAGTACTTC.